This T cell receptor beta chain was identified in a study of OX40 agonist ivuxolimab in advanced cancers. Overall study context: Past anti-PD-1, anti-PD-L1 or anti-CTLA-4 therapy was accepted, and 30% to 50% had received some.

This table comes from immunoSEQ multiplex PCR, and its TCRdb copy is limited to in-frame clones, with some not included. This repertoire shows 75,000 to 95,000 clones, roughly 90% found once; its top ten account for 9% to 10%. Source: CD4+ or CD8+ T cells sorted from blood, taken in a trial of the OX40 agonist ivuxolimab. This sequence originates from an adult with an advanced solid tumor such as melanoma, head and neck, liver or kidney cancer.

The CDR3 protein is CASSLQGGDGYTF. The CDR3 region has the DNA TGCGCCAGCAGCCTCCAGGGGGGAGATGGCTACACCTTC. The V and J genes are TRBV5-1 and TRBJ1-2; 7 bases are shared with TRBD1. The trim removed 4 bases at V and 6 bases at J, leaving 6 bases unmatched. CDR3 size: 13 residues. The germline CDR1 and CDR2 sequences are SGHRS and YFSETQ.